This T cell receptor (beta chain) stems from a study of T cells in Graves' hyperthyroidism and ophthalmopathy (dated by TCRdb to between 2018 and 2021). The study in broad terms: Peripheral blood samples were taken at initial diagnosis, before any treatment was given. To identify TCR V-J signatures that set the groups apart, the researchers used a discovery cohort of about a hundred patients, made up of around 42 with Graves' ophthalmopathy and 57 with stable Graves' hyperthyroidism. In addition, the study compared T-cell repertoires in thyroid tissue and in blood from roughly six Graves' hyperthyroidism patients. Prospective prediction of ophthalmopathy was tested in an independent validation cohort consisting of under 20 hyperthyroidism patients and approximately 16 patients who later progressed to ophthalmopathy. TCR Vbeta CDR3 sequencing of around 130 peripheral blood samples (roughly 43 ophthalmopathy, over 70 hyperthyroidism and some 17 progressor patients) is reported in the paper. The 95 to 100 discovery patients were divided at random into training and test sets in a 7:3 ratio. After blood sampling, hyperthyroidism patients were treated with methimazole at a starting dose of 30 mg daily, and ophthalmopathy patients were treated with high-dose intravenous methylprednisolone. Findings and caveats that apply to the study as a whole: In validation, the model predicted progression to ophthalmopathy a median of 6.5 months before onset, with roughly 70% sensitivity and about 72% specificity. Sample size was not statistically predetermined, and blinding of investigators to group allocation was not performed. Blood samples also contained most of the expanded thyroid clonotypes (frequency above 0.001), which suggests that blood repertoires may reflect thyroid immune responses. Ophthalmopathy was separated from stable hyperthyroidism by a 13 V-J signature model, with 85% to 90% sensitivity and roughly 81% specificity obtained in cross-validation and 80%/75% obtained in testing.

This clonotype was detected only a few times. Its specific antigen is unknown. No base quality information exists; no much larger clone differs at one position. Ophthalmopathy patients had moderately to severely active disease, with a Clinical Activity Score of 3 or more, a NOSPECS grade of 4 or more, and a disease duration of less than 3 months. Any patient with an uncontrolled infection, another autoimmune disease, pregnancy or lactation was excluded. Diagnoses were based on clinical symptoms, serum thyroxine and TRAb, thyroid ultrasound and orbital computed tomography. PBMCs were isolated from about 9.2 ml of fresh peripheral blood by Ficoll-Paque density gradient centrifugation. Trizol reagent was used to extract total RNA, and RNA quality was then checked on an Agilent 2100 Bioanalyzer. TCR beta CDR3 regions were amplified from RNA transcripts. The TCR CDR3 was subjected to a first round of RT-PCR using the HTBI primer set and the Qiagen OneStep RT-PCR kit. Libraries were constructed in a second round of multiplex PCR, after which size selection and purification were performed. Libraries were sequenced paired-end with 100 bp reads on an Illumina HiSeq2000. On the study's bioinformatics: Raw data were processed with SOAPnuke, discarding reads with adapters, uncalled bases, mean Phred below 15, or no exact constant-primer or identifier match. COPE v1.2.5 was used to merge the high-quality paired reads, and each unique nucleotide sequence was defined as a clonotype. MiTCR v1.1 was used to align the clonotypes against IMGT TRBV, TRBD and TRBJ reference segments. Only V-J combinations with frequency above 0.0001, covering 99.2% of repertoires, were analysed. A TCS score was defined as the ratio between F50 (clonal expansion) and ExV (chaos), using BLOSUM62-based TCRdist between CDR3 peptides within each V-J. Welch's t-statistics and random forest reduced 514 V-J features to 10 to 15, which were used in a naive Bayes classifier (R e1071). The public reads were reprocessed in TCRdb via fastp at Q25 and MiXCR, keeping in-frame beta chains. CDR3 protein duplicates are merged, each entry listing the most common genes and DNA. These V and J calls are TCRdb output, not the study's own analysis. A total of nearly 600,000 distinct CDR3 sequences appear in this sample, 13% to 15% of them only once. The leading ten clones occupy around 7% of the sample.

CDR1 and CDR2 (MNHNS, SASEGT) derive from the germline V gene. Including cysteine and phenylalanine, the CDR3 has 15 amino acids. Only CDR3 DNA remains: 45 bases, in frame from the first base. V is clipped by 8 bases and J by 0 bases, and the sequence between their germline boundaries is 13 bases long. The TCR was taken from a woman in her late teens or twenties with Graves' ophthalmopathy. The chain uses TRBV6-1 and TRBJ2-2; the D gene cannot be resolved beyond TRBD1 or TRBD2, each matching 5 bases. Sequences were obtained from blood. The CDR3 region has the sequence CASGRERPNTGELFF. The nucleotides read TGTGCCAGCGGCAGGGAGCGGCCGAACACCGGGGAGCTGTTTTTT.